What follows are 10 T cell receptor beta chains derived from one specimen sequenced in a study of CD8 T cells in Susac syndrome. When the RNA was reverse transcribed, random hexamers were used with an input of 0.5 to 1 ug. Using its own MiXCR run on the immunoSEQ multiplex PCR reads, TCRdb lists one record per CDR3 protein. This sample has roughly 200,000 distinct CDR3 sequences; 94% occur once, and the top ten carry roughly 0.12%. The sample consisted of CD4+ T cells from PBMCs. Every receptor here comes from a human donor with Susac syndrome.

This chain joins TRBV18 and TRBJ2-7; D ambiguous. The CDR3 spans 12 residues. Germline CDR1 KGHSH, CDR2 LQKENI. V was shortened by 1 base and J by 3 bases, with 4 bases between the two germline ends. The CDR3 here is CASSPRRYEQYF. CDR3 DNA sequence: TGTGCCAGCTCACCACGCCGCTACGAGCAGTACTTC.

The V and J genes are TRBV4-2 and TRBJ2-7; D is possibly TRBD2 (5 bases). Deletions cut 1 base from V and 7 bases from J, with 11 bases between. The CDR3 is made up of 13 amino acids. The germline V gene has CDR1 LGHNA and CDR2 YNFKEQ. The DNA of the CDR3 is TGTGCCAGCAGCCAAGGACTATCCAGGGAGCAGTACTTC. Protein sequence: CASSQGLSREQYF.

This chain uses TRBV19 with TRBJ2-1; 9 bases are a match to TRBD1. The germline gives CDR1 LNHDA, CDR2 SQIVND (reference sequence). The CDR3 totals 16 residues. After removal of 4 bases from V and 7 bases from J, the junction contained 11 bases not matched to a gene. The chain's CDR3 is CASSKSGTGIRNEQFF. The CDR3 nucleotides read TGTGCCAGTAGTAAATCCGGGACAGGGATCAGGAATGAGCAGTTCTTC.

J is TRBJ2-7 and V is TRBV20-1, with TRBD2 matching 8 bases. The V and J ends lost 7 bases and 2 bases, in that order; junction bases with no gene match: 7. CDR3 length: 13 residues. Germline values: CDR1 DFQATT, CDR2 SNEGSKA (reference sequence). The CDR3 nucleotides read TGCAGTGTCCCGGTAGCGGGGACCTACGAGCAGTACTTC. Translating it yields CSVPVAGTYEQYF.

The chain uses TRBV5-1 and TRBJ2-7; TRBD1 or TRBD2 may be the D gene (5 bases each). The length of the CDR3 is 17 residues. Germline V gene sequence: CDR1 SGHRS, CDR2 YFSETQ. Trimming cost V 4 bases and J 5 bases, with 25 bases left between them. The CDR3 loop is CASSPDGGRMGRHEQYF. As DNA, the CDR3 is TGCGCCAGCAGCCCAGACGGTGGCAGGATGGGACGCCACGAGCAGTACTTC.

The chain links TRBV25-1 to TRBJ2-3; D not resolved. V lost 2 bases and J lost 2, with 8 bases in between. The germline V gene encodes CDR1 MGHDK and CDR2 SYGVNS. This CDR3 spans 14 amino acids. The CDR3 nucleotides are TGTGCCAGCAGTGAAAGGTGGACCACAGATACGCAGTATTTT. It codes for CASSERWTTDTQYF.

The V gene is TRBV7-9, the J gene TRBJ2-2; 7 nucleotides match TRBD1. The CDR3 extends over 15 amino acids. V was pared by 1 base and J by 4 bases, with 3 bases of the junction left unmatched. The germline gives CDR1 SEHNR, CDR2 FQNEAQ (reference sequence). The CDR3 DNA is TGTGCCAGCAGCTTAGGGGACAGTGGCACCGGGGAGCTGTTTTTT. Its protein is CASSLGDSGTGELFF.

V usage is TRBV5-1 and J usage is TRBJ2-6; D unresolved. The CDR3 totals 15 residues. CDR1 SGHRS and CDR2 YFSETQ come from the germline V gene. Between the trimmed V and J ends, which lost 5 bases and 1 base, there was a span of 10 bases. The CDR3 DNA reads TGCGCCAGCAGGGAGATTCTTTCTGGGGCCAACGTCCTGACTTTC. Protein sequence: CASREILSGANVLTF.

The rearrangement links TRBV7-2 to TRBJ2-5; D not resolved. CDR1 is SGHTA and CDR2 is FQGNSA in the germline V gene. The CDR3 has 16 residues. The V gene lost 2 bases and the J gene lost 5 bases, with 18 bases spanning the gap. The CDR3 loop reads CASSLTELPVGETQYF. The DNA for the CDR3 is TGTGCCAGCAGCTTAACGGAACTCCCGGTAGGGGAGACCCAGTACTTC.

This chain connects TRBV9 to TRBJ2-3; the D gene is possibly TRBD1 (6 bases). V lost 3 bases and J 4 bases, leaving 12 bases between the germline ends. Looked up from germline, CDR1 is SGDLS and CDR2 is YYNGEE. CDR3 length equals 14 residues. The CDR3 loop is CASSATGSADTQYF. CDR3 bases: TGTGCCAGCAGCGCCACAGGGAGTGCAGATACGCAGTATTTT.